This TCR beta chain was obtained from a study of control samples from healthy donors and cancer patients. Data came from immunoSEQ multiplex PCR; TCRdb stores just in-frame clones and leaves some out. The table includes about 180,000 clones, more than 85% detected once. This CDR3 comprises 15 residues. V lost 4 bases to trimming and J lost 0 bases; unmatched junction nucleotides: 3. Germline V CDR1 and CDR2: MGHDK, SYGVNS. The receptor was isolated from a woman aged 40 to 50 in good health. V and J are TRBV25-1 and TRBJ2-3; 8 nucleotides line up with TRBD1. The sample was blood. DNA for the CDR3: TGTGCCAGCAGTGGAGACAGGGGTAGCACAGATACGCAGTATTTT. Protein: CASSGDRGSTDTQYF.